The rows below give T cell receptor beta chains drawn from one sample of a study of response to subunit inactivated influenza vaccine. MiXCR was run by TCRdb on the RT-PCR reads, yielding one entry per CDR3 protein. The profile shows about 540,000 distinct CDR3 sequences, approximately 20% of them singletons. This sample was also put to use in a study of T cells expressing NK-cell markers.

Sequenced here: CD4+ T cells sorted from PBMCs, sampled approximately 13 days after vaccination. Receptors were obtained from a man over 45 who received an inactivated influenza vaccine. CDR3s include the opening cysteine and the closing phenylalanine or tryptophan. The order of the fields is CDR3 DNA, CDR3 protein, J gene, clone size, V gene, D gene. The D gene is left open where the match is weak. Size is stated for part of the rows, as once, few or many counts, or as a class when the clone is expanded.

TGTGCCATCAGTGCGATCTTAATCGGGGCCTATGGCTACACCTTC | CAISAILIGAYGYTF | TRBJ1-2 | few | TRBV10-3 | -
TGTGCCAGTAGCCAGCCGGGACGTCGGACGGGAGCCCTCCACTTT | CASSQPGRRTGALHF | TRBJ1-6 | - | TRBV19 | -
TGTGCCAGCAGCACAAACTCTGCGGGGACTAGAGAGACCCAGTACTTC | CASSTNSAGTRETQYF | TRBJ2-5 | - | TRBV7-3 | TRBD2
TGTGCCAGCAGAGGGCGGGAGGGCCTCCAAGAGACCCAGTACTTC | CASRGREGLQETQYF | TRBJ2-5 | few | TRBV5-6 | TRBD2
TGCAGTGCTAACCCCCTAGCTGTTACCTACGAGCAGTACTTC | CSANPLAVTYEQYF | TRBJ2-7 | - | TRBV20-1 | -
TGTGCCAGCAGTGCTTACAGCTCTGCCGTCACGAACACCGGGGAGCTGTTTTTT | CASSAYSSAVTNTGELFF | TRBJ2-2 | few | TRBV6-1 | -
TGCAGTGCTCAAATAGTGAGGGGAGGGCTTCAAGAGACCCAGTACTTC | CSAQIVRGGLQETQYF | TRBJ2-5 | few | TRBV20-1 | TRBD2
TGTGCCAGCAGATTACATCAGGGGGGGACCACCGGGGAGCTGTTTTTT | CASRLHQGGTTGELFF | TRBJ2-2 | - | TRBV7-2 | -
TGCGCCAGCAGCTTGGGACAGGGTGGCCCGAGGACTAATGAAAAACTGTTTTTT | CASSLGQGGPRTNEKLFF | TRBJ1-4 | - | TRBV5-1 | TRBD1
TGTGCCAGTAGTTCATGGACGGGACAGGGGAGCTCTGGGGCCAACGTCCTGACTTTC | CASSSWTGQGSSGANVLTF | TRBJ2-6 | - | TRBV19 | TRBD1
TGTGCCAGCAGTTTATGGCGGGGGGATTACGAGCAGTACTTC | CASSLWRGDYEQYF | TRBJ2-7 | - | TRBV28 | TRBD2
TGTGCCAGTCCGCGAGGGGGGACCGGGGAGCTGTTTTTT | CASPRGGTGELFF | TRBJ2-2 | few | TRBV28 | -
TGTGCCAGCAGGGGTACGACTAGCGGTCAAGAGACCCAGTACTTC | CASRGTTSGQETQYF | TRBJ2-5 | - | TRBV2 | TRBD2
TGTGCCAGCACCCCCCGGGCGGCTTTACCCACAGATACGCAGTATTTT | CASTPRAALPTDTQYF | TRBJ2-3 | few | TRBV6-1 | -
TGTGCCAGCAGCTTGGGGAAAGGGGACATTCAGTACTTC | CASSLGKGDIQYF | TRBJ2-4 | - | TRBV7-2 | -
TGTGCCACCAGTGACAAGTTCATCGATACGCAGTATTTT | CATSDKFIDTQYF | TRBJ2-3 | many | TRBV24-1 | -